A selection of T cell receptor beta chains follows, all from one sample in a study of T cell responses to AZD1222 COVID-19 vaccine. Sequencing was performed with immunoSEQ multiplex PCR; in TCRdb, only in-frame clones are kept and a portion is missing. The sample lists over 130,000 clones; around 90% were seen once. The sample here was peripheral blood, taken on day 0 of AZD1222 vaccination. These receptor sequences come from an adult in good health. CDR3s include the opening cysteine and the closing phenylalanine or tryptophan. D genes are given only for firm matches. Not every row has a clone size; where given, it reads once, few, many or a size class.

CDR3 DNA: TGTGCCACCCGGGACTCTAAGTTAAATGAGCAGTTCTTC; CDR3 protein: CATRDSKLNEQFF; clone size: .; J gene: TRBJ2-1; D gene: .; V gene: TRBV11-2
CDR3 DNA: TGCGCCAGCAGCCAAAATTACGCGTCTGAAGCTTTCTTT; CDR3 protein: CASSQNYASEAFF; clone size: .; J gene: TRBJ1-1; D gene: .; V gene: TRBV4-3
CDR3 DNA: TGTGCCAGCAGTTACACAGGGGGCGGTGGAAACACCATATATTTT; CDR3 protein: CASSYTGGGGNTIYF; clone size: .; J gene: TRBJ1-3; D gene: TRBD1; V gene: TRBV6-6
CDR3 DNA: TGTGCTAGTGGTTTCAGCGGGAACTATGGCTACACCTTC; CDR3 protein: CASGFSGNYGYTF; clone size: .; J gene: TRBJ1-2; D gene: .; V gene: TRBV12-5
CDR3 DNA: TGTGCCAGTAGTATAAGGTGGCAGTCCTCTGGAAACACCATATATTTT; CDR3 protein: CASSIRWQSSGNTIYF; clone size: .; J gene: TRBJ1-3; D gene: .; V gene: TRBV19
CDR3 DNA: TGTGCCAGCACCAAAGGAGGACTGCGCACAGATACGCAGTATTTT; CDR3 protein: CASTKGGLRTDTQYF; clone size: .; J gene: TRBJ2-3; D gene: .; V gene: TRBV7-9
CDR3 DNA: TGTGCCATCAGGACTTCCCTCAATGAGCAGTTCTTC; CDR3 protein: CAIRTSLNEQFF; clone size: .; J gene: TRBJ2-1; D gene: .; V gene: TRBV10-3
CDR3 DNA: TGCGCCAGCAGCTTGGGGACTAGCGGAGAGTCAGAGCAGTACTTC; CDR3 protein: CASSLGTSGESEQYF; clone size: .; J gene: TRBJ2-7; D gene: TRBD2; V gene: TRBV5-1
CDR3 DNA: TGCGCCAGCAGCTTGGCAGGGGGGCTGGGATTCAATGAAAAACTGTTTTTT; CDR3 protein: CASSLAGGLGFNEKLFF; clone size: once; J gene: TRBJ1-4; D gene: TRBD1; V gene: TRBV5-1
CDR3 DNA: TGTGCCAGCAGCTTAGTCGGTCAAGGGGTAAATGAAAAACTGTTTTTT; CDR3 protein: CASSLVGQGVNEKLFF; clone size: .; J gene: TRBJ1-4; D gene: .; V gene: TRBV7-2
CDR3 DNA: TGTGCCAGCAGCTTAGGGCCTGAAACTAATGAAAAACTGTTTTTT; CDR3 protein: CASSLGPETNEKLFF; clone size: .; J gene: TRBJ1-4; D gene: .; V gene: TRBV5-5
CDR3 DNA: TGTGCCAGCAGTGCCTGGGGACAGCCAGTGAATGAAAAACTGTTTTTT; CDR3 protein: CASSAWGQPVNEKLFF; clone size: once; J gene: TRBJ1-4; D gene: TRBD1; V gene: TRBV6-1
CDR3 DNA: TGTGCCAGCACCGAAGCGGGAGAGGTCAATGAGCAGTTCTTC; CDR3 protein: CASTEAGEVNEQFF; clone size: .; J gene: TRBJ2-1; D gene: TRBD2; V gene: TRBV7-9
CDR3 DNA: TGTGCCAGCAGTTCCCTATGGACAGAGAGCAATCAGCCCCAGCATTTT; CDR3 protein: CASSSLWTESNQPQHF; clone size: .; J gene: TRBJ1-5; D gene: .; V gene: TRBV27
CDR3 DNA: TGTGCCAGTAGTATGCGGAATACCTACGAGCAGTACTTC; CDR3 protein: CASSMRNTYEQYF; clone size: .; J gene: TRBJ2-7; D gene: .; V gene: TRBV19
CDR3 DNA: TGTGCCAGCAGCCAGGGACTAGCGGGAGTCCACGAGCAGTACTTC; CDR3 protein: CASSQGLAGVHEQYF; clone size: .; J gene: TRBJ2-7; D gene: TRBD2; V gene: TRBV5-4